This passage covers 3 T cell receptor beta chains from one sample sequenced in a study of tumor-infiltrating lymphocytes in primary liver carcinoma. From approximately 530 ng of total RNA, TCR beta-specific cDNA was reverse-transcribed using a constant-region primer. Slightly modified ARM-PCR served as the procedure for the TCR beta libraries. These libraries came from three rounds of nested multiplex PCR. Researchers ran the first two PCR rounds for roughly 10 cycles each with TRBV1-TRBV30 forward primers and a C-beta reverse primer. TCRdb redid the calling of the multiplex PCR reads with MiXCR, one entry per CDR3 protein. The sample records around 26,000 distinct CDR3 sequences, around three quarters being singletons. From unsorted bulk tissue weighing 20-30 mg, DNA and RNA were co-extracted. The specimen sequenced was liver tumor tissue from sampling region 3. Subset reported: tumor region T3, left-lateral pole. Receptors were obtained from a man in his forties or fifties with primary liver carcinoma and hepatitis B virus infection.

The genes are TRBV6-5 and TRBJ1-2; TRBD1 might be the D (6 bases). V dropped 9 bases and J dropped 4 bases, with 27 bases sitting between them. This CDR3 is built from 17 residues. CDR1 is MNHEY, CDR2 SVGAGI, per germline. The CDR3: CASRFQATGGNSYGYTF. CDR3 coding DNA: TGTGCCAGTAGGTTCCAAGCGACAGGAGGCAATAGCTATGGCTACACCTTC.

Turning to this clonotype: The germline gene is not matched at one end of the junction; a read error may be the cause. The chain recombines TRBV4-3 with TRBJ2-7, with a tentative D call TRBD2 (6 bases). This CDR3 is built from 15 residues. Germline values: CDR1 LGHNA, CDR2 YSLEER. The CDR3 loop reads CASNQDREIPYEQNF. Written as DNA, the CDR3 is TGCGCCAGCAACCAAGATCGGGAGATTCCCTACGAGCAGAACTTC.

Remarks on this clonotype: The junction and the germline gene differ at one end; a read error may be behind it. The V and J genes are TRBV11-2 and TRBJ2-1; 10 nucleotides line up with TRBD2. CDR1 and CDR2 from the germline V gene are SGHAT and FQNNGV. This CDR3 contains 15 residues. The CDR3 sequence: CASSPQREGLGGQFF. The CDR3 DNA reads TGTGCGAGCAGCCCCCAGCGGGAGGGATTAGGTGGGCAGTTCTTC.